One and the same sample provided the 21 T cell receptor beta chains below, sequenced in a study of T cell responses to AZD1222 COVID-19 vaccine. Produced via immunoSEQ multiplex PCR; TCRdb's table is partial and in-frame only. Of about 160,000 clones detected, approximately 94% appear once; the ten largest clones hold 5.1%. The sample consisted of peripheral blood, taken 28 days after the second AZD1222 dose. Receptors were obtained from an adult who received the AZD1222 COVID-19 vaccine.

The chain joins TRBV9 to TRBJ2-2; the match to TRBD2 covers 10 bases. V gave up 0 bases and J gave up 1 base; unmatched junction bases: 12. This CDR3 spans 20 amino acids. Germline CDR1 is SGDLS and CDR2 is YYNGEE. CDR3 sequence: CASSVERSHIAGGNTGELFF. The CDR3 DNA reads as TGTGCCAGCAGCGTAGAGAGGTCCCACATAGCGGGAGGGAACACCGGGGAGCTGTTTTTT.

The chain joins TRBV2 to TRBJ2-7; D is unresolved. Germline V gene sequence: CDR1 SNHLY, CDR2 FYNNEI. This CDR3 is built from 13 residues. V was clipped by 2 bases and J by 5 bases, with 10 bases between them. CDR3 protein: CASSERANHEQYF. CDR3 nucleotide sequence: TGTGCCAGCAGTGAACGAGCAAACCACGAGCAGTACTTC. Filled out from reference TRBV2 and TRBJ2-7, the complete variable domain reads EPEVTQTPSHQVTQMGQEVILRCVPISNHLYFYWYRQILGQKVEFLVSFYNNEISEKSEIFDDQFSVERPDGSNFTLKIRSTKLEDSAMYFCASSERANHEQYFGPGTRLTVT.

The chain links TRBV10-1 to TRBJ2-5; no definite D call. In germline, CDR1 is WNHNN, CDR2 SYGVQD (reference sequence). The CDR3 totals 12 residues. V lost 3 bases and J lost 2, with 4 bases in between. CDR3 sequence (DNA): TGCGCCAGCAGTGACAGTCAAGAGACCCAGTACTTC. Protein: CASSDSQETQYF.

V is TRBV11-1 and J is TRBJ2-5; the D is unclear. This CDR3 contains 13 residues. V was clipped by 1 base and J by 4 bases, with 7 bases between them. Per germline, CDR1 SGHAT and CDR2 FQDESV (reference sequence). This CDR3 reads CASSLDGVETQYF. CDR3 DNA sequence: TGTGCCAGCAGCTTAGATGGGGTAGAGACCCAGTACTTC.

This chain links TRBV5-1 with TRBJ1-2; weak D call: TRBD1 (6 bases). The CDR3 is 15 residues long. Between the trimmed V and J ends, which lost 0 bases and 4 bases, there was a span of 13 bases. Germline loops: CDR1 SGHRS, CDR2 YFSETQ. The CDR3 spells CASSLGAGVSYGYTF. The DNA for the CDR3 is TGCGCCAGCAGCTTGGGGGCAGGGGTCAGCTATGGCTACACCTTC. Looking up the rest from reference TRBV5-1 and TRBJ1-2 gives the full variable domain: KAGVTQTPRYLIKTRGQQVTLSCSPISGHRSVSWYQQTPGQGLQFLFEYFSETQRNKGNFPGRFSGRQFSNSRSEMNVSTLELGDSALYLCASSLGAGVSYGYTFGSGTRLTVV.

This clone was picked up one time. The chain uses TRBV24-1 and TRBJ1-2, with TRBD1 matching 8 bases. The germline gives CDR1 KGHDR, CDR2 SFDVKD. V was pared by 3 bases and J by 8 bases, with 4 bases of the junction left unmatched. The CDR3 totals 13 residues. CDR3 sequence: CATSDQRQGGYTF. CDR3 nucleotides: TGTGCCACCAGTGATCAAAGACAGGGGGGCTACACCTTC.

The rearrangement uses TRBV20-1 and TRBJ2-1; D not certain. V lost 0 bases and J 11 bases, leaving 8 bases between the germline ends. Germline-derived CDR1 and CDR2 are DFQATT and SNEGSKA (reference sequence). CDR3 size: 11 residues. CDR3 nucleotide sequence: TGCAGTGCTAGAGATGAAGCGAAGCAGTTCTTC. Amino acid sequence: CSARDEAKQFF.

This clone has a handful of counts. The chain recombines TRBV5-1 with TRBJ2-7; no clear D. This CDR3 contains 16 residues. From germline, CDR1 is SGHRS and CDR2 YFSETQ. The ends were cut back, 2 bases at V and 0 bases at J, with 15 bases in the middle. The CDR3 DNA reads TGCGCCAGCAGCTTTACAGCGCCCGAGAGCTCCTACGAGCAGTACTTC. This encodes CASSFTAPESSYEQYF.

The genes are TRBV7-2 and TRBJ2-7, with 7 nucleotides matching TRBD2. V lost 1 base and J lost 2; bases outside the gene matches: 2. The germline V gene encodes CDR1 SGHTA and CDR2 FQGNSA. The CDR3 loop spans 14 amino acids. The CDR3 is CASSLDTSAYEQYF. The CDR3 DNA sequence: TGTGCCAGCAGCTTAGATACTAGCGCCTACGAGCAGTACTTC.

V usage is TRBV18 and J usage is TRBJ2-1; D could derive from TRBD1 or TRBD2 (5 bases each). This CDR3 comprises 14 residues. The V gene lost 3 bases and the J gene lost 4 bases, with 10 bases spanning the gap. Germline lookup yields CDR1 KGHSH and CDR2 LQKENI. The CDR3 sequence is CASSPGTGYNEQFF. The CDR3 bases are TGTGCCAGCTCACCCGGGACGGGGTACAATGAGCAGTTCTTC.

V is TRBV4-2 and J is TRBJ2-1, with a weak D call TRBD2 (6 bases). The CDR3 covers 15 residues. V was pared by 0 bases and J by 10 bases, with 16 bases between. Germline V CDR1 and CDR2: LGHNA, YNFKEQ. The CDR3 here is CASSQDPPGRGEQFF. The CDR3 region has the DNA TGTGCCAGCAGCCAAGATCCCCCCGGCCGGGGGGAGCAGTTCTTC.

This chain links TRBV11-2 with TRBJ2-7; 9 bases map to TRBD1. The CDR3 has 16 amino acids. CDR1 and CDR2 (germline): SGHAT, FQNNGV. With 4 bases clipped from V and 6 bases from J, the junction kept 13 bases outside the gene matches. In DNA form, the CDR3 reads TGTGCCAGCAGCTCCTTTAGATGGGGACAGGGTGGCGAGCAGTACTTC. Translation: CASSSFRWGQGGEQYF. The whole variable domain, remainder taken from reference TRBV11-2 and TRBJ2-7, is EAGVAQSPRYKIIEKRQSVAFWCNPISGHATLYWYQQILGQGPKLLIQFQNNGVVDDSQLPKDRFSAERLKGVDSTLKIQPAKLEDSAVYLCASSSFRWGQGGEQYFGPGTRLTVT.

V usage is TRBV5-1 and J usage is TRBJ1-2; no clear D. The germline CDR1 and CDR2 sequences are SGHRS and YFSETQ. Trimming pared 0 bases from V and 6 bases from J, leaving 6 bases between. This CDR3 contains 12 residues. The CDR3 DNA is TGCGCCAGCAGCTTGGTAGAGAATGGCTACACCTTC. Translation gives CASSLVENGYTF. Using reference TRBV5-1 and TRBJ1-2 for the parts outside the CDR3, the full variable domain is KAGVTQTPRYLIKTRGQQVTLSCSPISGHRSVSWYQQTPGQGLQFLFEYFSETQRNKGNFPGRFSGRQFSNSRSEMNVSTLELGDSALYLCASSLVENGYTFGSGTRLTVV.

This chain connects TRBV28 to TRBJ2-5; D is possibly TRBD2 (5 bases). Germline CDR1 and CDR2: MDHEN and SYDVKM. This CDR3 has 14 amino acids. The ends were cut back, 7 bases at V and 2 bases at J, with 14 bases in the middle. The CDR3 nucleotides are TGTGCCAGCAAATACGGGAATAGGCAAGAGACCCAGTACTTC. Translating it yields CASKYGNRQETQYF.

This chain uses TRBV25-1 with TRBJ2-1, with a weak D call TRBD2 (5 bases). The CDR3 has 13 residues. V was clipped by 4 bases and J by 10 bases, with 14 bases between them. The germline CDR1 and CDR2 sequences are MGHDK and SYGVNS. Here the CDR3 DNA reads TGTGCCAGCAGTGGGGCCACTAGTTCCGAGCAGTTCTTC. The encoded protein is CASSGATSSEQFF.

V and J are TRBV2 and TRBJ1-2; 8 bases agree with TRBD1. In germline, CDR1 is SNHLY, CDR2 FYNNEI. The CDR3 sequence is 14 residues long. V trimming: 7 bases; J trimming: 7 bases; junction bases outside the gene matches: 11. Here the CDR3 DNA reads TGTGCCAGCACCCTTCCCGGACAGGGTGGTGGCTACACCTTC. It codes for CASTLPGQGGGYTF. The full variable domain, completed using reference TRBV2 and TRBJ1-2, is EPEVTQTPSHQVTQMGQEVILRCVPISNHLYFYWYRQILGQKVEFLVSFYNNEISEKSEIFDDQFSVERPDGSNFTLKIRSTKLEDSAMYFCASTLPGQGGGYTFGSGTRLTVV.

The rearrangement joins TRBV18 to TRBJ2-7, with 14 positions matching TRBD2. Trimming removed 3 bases from V and 4 bases from J; junction bases left unmatched: 8. Germline V gene data show CDR1 as KGHSH and CDR2 as LQKENI. The CDR3 length is 17 residues. CDR3 residues: CASSPGTSGRGGYEQYF. Written as DNA, the CDR3 is TGTGCCAGCTCACCTGGGACTAGCGGGAGAGGAGGTTACGAGCAGTACTTC.

J is TRBJ2-7 and V is TRBV5-1, with 7 bases matching TRBD1. V shed 4 bases and J 2 bases; nucleotides not matched to a gene: 6. The CDR3 is made up of 14 amino acids. The germline CDR1 and CDR2 sequences are SGHRS and YFSETQ. The CDR3 DNA follows: TGCGCCAGCAGCAAAAGACAGGGCCCCTACGAGCAGTACTTC. This sequence encodes CASSKRQGPYEQYF. The full variable domain, with the rest looked up from reference TRBV5-1 and TRBJ2-7, is KAGVTQTPRYLIKTRGQQVTLSCSPISGHRSVSWYQQTPGQGLQFLFEYFSETQRNKGNFPGRFSGRQFSNSRSEMNVSTLELGDSALYLCASSKRQGPYEQYFGPGTRLTVT.

V and J are TRBV28 and TRBJ1-5; no clear D. Germline CDR1 and CDR2: MDHEN and SYDVKM. V was cut by 7 bases and J by 0 bases, with 19 bases left in between. The CDR3 spans 17 residues. Written as DNA, the CDR3 is TGTGCCAGCATCCCTCCCGGCAGGCGCTATAGCAATCAGCCCCAGCATTTT. This gives the protein CASIPPGRRYSNQPQHF.

The chain joins TRBV24-1 to TRBJ2-7; possible D gene TRBD1, 5 bases. Germline CDR1 and CDR2: KGHDR and SFDVKD. The germline V and J ends were trimmed by 9 bases and 3 bases, with 14 bases remaining between them. The CDR3 runs to 13 residues. This CDR3 is CATPDGHYYEQYF. CDR3 bases: TGTGCCACCCCTGATGGACACTACTACGAGCAGTACTTC.

This clone is a singleton in its sample. The chain is built from TRBV6-2 or TRBV6-3 and TRBJ2-7; no reliable D call. The CDR3 has 14 amino acids. Trimming shortened V by 0 bases and J by 1 base, and 7 bases separated the two germline ends. CDR1 is MNHEY and CDR2 is SVGEGT in the germline V gene. The chain's CDR3 is CASSYSGFSYEQYF. The CDR3 coding sequence is TGTGCCAGCAGTTACTCGGGTTTTTCCTACGAGCAGTACTTC.